This TCR beta chain was sequenced for a study of patients and donors after allogeneic stem cell transplantation. In its sample, this clonotype was seen many times. Each CDR3 protein gets one entry after TCRdb re-called the RT-PCR reads with MiXCR. Among hundreds of thousands of distinct CDR3 sequences listed, less than 15% were seen once. The sample comprised blood, either unsorted or a sorted T cell fraction (not recorded which). This clonotype originated in a human donor who was either an allogeneic HSCT recipient or a stem cell or donor lymphocyte infusion donor (not recorded which). It is not recorded whose cells these are; they may come from a transplant donor.

The CDR3 DNA is TGCAGTGCTAGAGATGTTCCCGGGACTAGCGGGGGGGCTAAAGATACGCAGTATTTT. Encoded protein: CSARDVPGTSGGAKDTQYF. This chain connects TRBV20-1 to TRBJ2-3; 16 bases map to TRBD2. Germline lookup yields CDR1 DFQATT and CDR2 SNEGSKA (reference sequence). The CDR3 runs 19 residues. V was clipped by 0 bases and J by 5 bases; unmatched bases: 11.